A selection of T cell receptor beta chains follows, all from one sample in a study of cytomegalovirus exposure and HLA in healthy donors. Some clones are missing from TCRdb's copy, which holds only in-frame ones; the method was immunoSEQ multiplex PCR. The repertoire has approximately 300,000 clones, roughly 88% of them found once; the top ten carry about 0.8%. Sequencing was performed on PBMCs. These receptors came from a woman under 30 in good health and CMV-seronegative. The conserved cysteine and the conserved F or W are not part of the CDR3 here.

>TRBJ1-5|TRBV6-5
ASSYTGVGGNQPQH
>TRBJ2-3|TRBV9
ASSWGSGLDTQY
>TRBJ2-7|TRBV18
ASSGLEAYEQY
>TRBJ2-7|TRBV28
ASSLRQGASEQY
>TRBJ1-1|TRBV10-3
ATSPRASEAF
>TRBJ1-2|TRBV6-5
ASSRERGYGYT
>TRBJ2-2|TRBV18
ASSPRGTGSNTGELF
>TRBJ2-7|TRBV27
ASSPGGGDSSYEQY
>TRBJ1-2|TRBV12-2
ASRLPDRGPLANYGYT
>TRBJ2-7|TRBV5-4
ASSLGASGNYEQY
>TRBJ1-1|TRBV13
ASSPRQGARITEAF
>TRBJ2-1|TRBV19
ASSASGNNEQF
>TRBJ1-2|TRBV19
ASSITGEGGYT
>TRBJ2-4|TRBV29-1
SAETGSDIQY
>TRBJ1-2|TRBV4-1
ASSQGQDYGYT
>TRBJ2-1|TRBV7-9
ASSLTGRGVNEQF
>TRBJ2-4|TRBV19
ASSLLAGGNYIQY
>TRBJ2-7|TRBV28
ASSVGGSSYEQY
>TRBJ2-7|TRBV6-5
ATLGTGSYEQY
>TRBJ1-5|TRBV21-1
ASSLPGEVQPQH
>TRBJ1-1|TRBV5-1
ASSFVAGMNTEAF
>TRBJ1-4|TRBV7-9
ASSPGGQTNEKLF
>TRBJ2-1|TRBV19
ASSIDLGTSGSNEQF
>TRBJ1-1|TRBV29-1
SVMTVMNTEAF
>TRBJ2-5|TRBV5-1
ASSLVPGQETQY
>TRBJ2-7|TRBV11-3
ASSLGAGEVYEQY
>TRBJ1-5|TRBV28
ASSPGRGQPQH
>TRBJ2-2|TRBV7-2
ASTTDRGAGELF
>TRBJ1-5|TRBV7-2
ASSDGTGGNQPQH
>TRBJ2-5|TRBV29-1
SAPGWAQETQY
>TRBJ2-3|TRBV7-8
ASSLVVTDTQY
>TRBJ2-7|TRBV5-1
ASSAGQNYEQY
>TRBJ2-3|TRBV6-5
ASSWDRGSDTQY
>TRBJ2-7|TRBV5-6
ASSSGLFVAYEQY
>TRBJ2-7|TRBV7-2
ASSWTSGTSSEQY
>TRBJ2-1|TRBV13
ASSVGLGYNEQF
>TRBJ2-5|TRBV5-1
ASSPASGNQETQY
>TRBJ2-2|TRBV9
ASSRGATGELF
>TRBJ2-7|TRBV5-4
ASSLRAEPYYEQY
>TRBJ2-3|TRBV5-1
ASSVGTSGRGDADTQY
>TRBJ1-1|TRBV9
ASSEGHPNTEAF
>TRBJ2-1|TRBV6-5
ASRRGTRSYNEQF
>TRBJ2-7|TRBV27
ASRDQGISYEQY
>TRBJ2-7|TRBV5-1
ASSPNLNEQY
>TRBJ2-7|TRBV2
ASSGGTSGRPGDEQY
>TRBJ2-3|TRBV19
ASSPWTVRGTDTQY
>TRBJ2-7|TRBV28
ASSLLAGTYEQY